One and the same sample provided the 20 T cell receptor beta chains below, sequenced in a study of OX40 agonist ivuxolimab in advanced cancers. Clones were read by immunoSEQ multiplex PCR, and TCRdb kept only the in-frame ones, dropping some. In the table there are some 83,000 clones, 90% of which are singletons. The sequences come from CD4+ or CD8+ T cells sorted from blood, collected in a trial of the OX40 agonist ivuxolimab. The receptors derive from an adult with an advanced solid tumor such as melanoma, head and neck, liver or kidney cancer.

The V gene is TRBV19, the J gene TRBJ1-1; unclear D gene. The length of the CDR3 is 16 residues. Per germline, CDR1 LNHDA and CDR2 SQIVND (reference sequence). Trimming stripped 3 bases from V and 0 bases from J, with 14 bases between. Here the CDR3 DNA reads TGTGCCAGTAGTATGTATGGGCTCCCCATGAACACTGAAGCTTTCTTT. Encoded protein: CASSMYGLPMNTEAFF.

V and J are TRBV9 and TRBJ2-3, with D tentatively TRBD1 (6 bases). The germline gives CDR1 SGDLS, CDR2 YYNGEE. Trimming removed 0 bases at V and 1 base at J, with 12 bases between. The CDR3 is 16 amino acids. CDR3 residues: CASSVEWGRGTDTQYF. The CDR3 DNA reads TGTGCCAGCAGCGTAGAGTGGGGGCGAGGCACAGATACGCAGTATTTT. Combining the CDR3 with reference TRBV9 and TRBJ2-3 gives the whole variable domain DSGVTQTPKHLITATGQRVTLRCSPRSGDLSVYWYQQSLDQGLQFLIQYYNGEERAKGNILERFSAQQFPDLHSELNLSSLELGDSALYFCASSVEWGRGTDTQYFGPGTRLTVL.

J is TRBJ2-2 and V is TRBV10-1, with 7 nucleotides matching TRBD2. The J segment lost 7 bases and the V segment lost 5 bases, leaving 10 bases of the junction unmatched. The length of the CDR3 is 15 residues. The V gene's germline CDR1 is WNHNN and CDR2 SYGVQD (reference sequence). The CDR3 DNA sequence: TGCGCCAGCAGTCCAGGCGGGAGCCTTCACGGGGAGCTGTTTTTT. This sequence encodes CASSPGGSLHGELFF.

The V and J genes are TRBV5-6 and TRBJ2-4, with 8 nucleotides matching TRBD1. V was pared by 3 bases and J by 3 bases, with 2 bases of the junction left unmatched. This CDR3 is 14 amino acids long. Germline CDR1 SGHDT, CDR2 YYEEEE. The CDR3 DNA is TGTGCCAGCAGCTCGACAGGGGTCAAAAACATTCAGTACTTC. Protein product: CASSSTGVKNIQYF.

This chain uses TRBV6-1 with TRBJ1-1; 8 positions match TRBD1. This CDR3 has 12 amino acids. Trimming at V came to 6 bases and at J to 11 bases, leaving 8 bases not matched to a gene. Germline V CDR1 and CDR2: MNHNS, SASEGT. As DNA, the CDR3 is TGTGCCAGCAGGGACTCTAGGACAGGGGCTTTCTTT. This gives the protein CASRDSRTGAFF.

This clone was seen a few times. The genes are TRBV4-2 and TRBJ2-2, with a weak D call TRBD1 (6 bases). The CDR3 loop spans 16 amino acids. Between the trimmed V and J ends, which lost 0 bases and 7 bases, there was a span of 15 bases. Germline values: CDR1 LGHNA, CDR2 YNFKEQ. The CDR3 region has the DNA TGTGCCAGCAGCCAAGACCCAACAGGGTCGGGCGGGGAGCTGTTTTTT. It yields the protein CASSQDPTGSGGELFF.

V gene TRBV4-2 combines with J gene TRBJ2-7, with unresolved D. CDR1 LGHNA and CDR2 YNFKEQ come from the germline V gene. The CDR3 sequence is 12 residues long. Between the trimmed V and J ends, which lost 4 bases and 7 bases, there was a span of 11 bases. CDR3 nucleotides: TGTGCCAGCAGCCCTCGCTTGGGAGAGCAGTACTTC. This gives the protein CASSPRLGEQYF.

This chain joins TRBV7-2 and TRBJ2-3, with D possibly being TRBD2 (6 bases). The V end was cut by 6 bases, the J end by 1 base, with 17 bases between. Germline V CDR1 and CDR2: SGHTA, FQGNSA. This CDR3 has 16 amino acids. The CDR3 here is CASSRMVASGTDTQYF. The CDR3 nucleotides are TGTGCCAGCAGTCGAATGGTGGCTAGCGGCACAGATACGCAGTATTTT.

The sample holds one count of this clone. This chain joins TRBV9 and TRBJ2-1; TRBD1 matches 12 bases. J gave up 6 bases and V 4 bases, and 8 bases lay outside the gene matches. This CDR3 contains 16 residues. Germline loops: CDR1 SGDLS, CDR2 YYNGEE. CDR3 bases: TGTGCCAGCAGCATCGGGACAGGGGGCGTCTTCAATGAGCAGTTCTTC. It specifies CASSIGTGGVFNEQFF.

V usage is TRBV7-3 and J usage is TRBJ2-7; a possible D gene is TRBD1 (6 bases). Germline lookup yields CDR1 SGHTA and CDR2 FQGTGA. V was clipped by 1 base and J by 0 bases, with 10 bases between them. The CDR3 runs to 15 residues. CDR3 nucleotides: TGTGCCAGCAGCTTAAAAGGGGGTAGCTCCTACGAGCAGTACTTC. This encodes CASSLKGGSSYEQYF.

This chain joins TRBV7-6 and TRBJ2-3, with 9 bases matching TRBD2. J was trimmed by 6 bases and V by 5 bases; bases with no gene match: 9. Germline V CDR1 and CDR2: SGHVS, FNYEAQ. This CDR3 is built from 15 residues. CDR3 nucleotides: TGTGCCAGCAGCGTCGGCGCGGGAGGGAGGGATACGCAGTATTTT. Translation: CASSVGAGGRDTQYF.

This chain uses TRBV13 with TRBJ2-1; D is unclear. V shed 0 bases and J shed 0 bases, with 6 bases lying between them. The germline gives CDR1 PRHDT, CDR2 FYEKMQ (reference sequence). There are 15 residues in the CDR3. The CDR3 reads CASSLGGNSYNEQFF. The CDR3 bases are TGTGCCAGCAGCTTAGGAGGGAACTCCTACAATGAGCAGTTCTTC.

The rearrangement joins TRBV27 to TRBJ1-4, with 8 bases identical to TRBD1. Germline V gene lookup returns CDR1 MNHEY and CDR2 SMNVEV (reference sequence). V gave up 4 bases and J gave up 0 bases; unmatched junction bases: 7. This CDR3 is built from 17 residues. The CDR3 loop is CASSCRDRYATNEKLFF. The CDR3 coding sequence is TGTGCCAGCAGTTGCCGGGACAGGTATGCAACTAATGAAAAACTGTTTTTT.

CDR3 sequence (DNA): TGTGCCTGGAGGGGACCGGGACAGGGGACGGATACGCAGTATTTT. This sequence encodes CAWRGPGQGTDTQYF. The chain has TRBV30 and TRBJ2-3, with 10 positions matching TRBD1. CDR3 size: 15 residues. The germline V gene has CDR1 GTSNPN and CDR2 SVGIG (reference sequence). V shed 3 bases, J shed 6 bases, and the junction held 9 bases outside the gene matches.

J is TRBJ2-4 and V is TRBV5-5; D not certain. The CDR3 sequence is 16 residues long. CDR1 is SGHKS, CDR2 YYEKEE, per germline (reference sequence). Trimming took off 2 bases at V and 3 bases at J, with 15 bases between the two ends. The CDR3 region is CASSFPNFTVKNIQYF. DNA of the CDR3: TGTGCCAGCAGCTTCCCGAATTTTACTGTCAAAAACATTCAGTACTTC. The variable domain in full, completed from reference TRBV5-5 and TRBJ2-4, reads DAGVTQSPTHLIKTRGQQVTLRCSPISGHKSVSWYQQVLGQGPQFIFQYYEKEERGRGNFPDRFSARQFPNYSSELNVNALLLGDSALYLCASSFPNFTVKNIQYFGAGTRLSVL.

This clone has a single count. The chain uses TRBV11-2 and TRBJ1-6; no clear D gene. Germline V gene lookup returns CDR1 SGHAT and CDR2 FQNNGV. The CDR3 runs to 13 residues. Deletions cut 2 bases from V and 7 bases from J, with 6 bases between. The CDR3 sequence is CASSLSVNSPLHF. CDR3 DNA: TGTGCCAGCAGCTTATCGGTGAATTCACCCCTCCACTTT.

The rearrangement joins TRBV7-9 to TRBJ2-7; 9 positions agree with TRBD1. V dropped 5 bases and J dropped 7; count of bases not matched to a gene: 6. The germline CDR1 and CDR2 sequences are SEHNR and FQNEAQ (reference sequence). This CDR3 comprises 13 residues. The CDR3 reads CASSAGQGIEQYF. The DNA of the CDR3 is TGTGCCAGCAGCGCAGGACAGGGGATTGAGCAGTACTTC.

The chain couples TRBV18 to TRBJ2-5; D gene ambiguous. Between the trimmed V and J ends, which lost 2 bases and 5 bases, there was a span of 12 bases. CDR1 and CDR2 from the germline V gene are KGHSH and LQKENI. This CDR3 comprises 14 residues. For the CDR3, the DNA is TGTGCCAGCTCACCAAGGTCGGCGCGGGAGACCCAGTACTTC. Protein product: CASSPRSARETQYF. Based on the CDR3 plus reference TRBV18 and TRBJ2-5, the full variable domain is NAGVMQNPRHLVRRRGQEARLRCSPMKGHSHVYWYRQLPEEGLKFMVYLQKENIIDESGMPKERFSAEFPKEGPSILRIQQVVRGDSAAYFCASSPRSARETQYFGPGTRLLVL.

The chain uses TRBV5-1 and TRBJ2-5, with D possibly being TRBD1 or TRBD2 (5 bases each). V was trimmed by 0 bases and J by 5 bases, leaving 17 bases between them. This CDR3 is built from 16 residues. CDR1 SGHRS and CDR2 YFSETQ come from the germline V gene. The CDR3 is CASSLGGLKFMETQYF. The DNA of the CDR3 is TGCGCCAGCAGCTTGGGGGGGTTGAAGTTCATGGAGACCCAGTACTTC.

The CDR3 loop is CATTSGFNTGELFF. The CDR3 DNA sequence: TGTGCCACCACTTCCGGGTTCAACACCGGGGAGCTGTTTTTT. The J gene is TRBJ2-2, the V gene TRBV6-5, with D unclear. In germline, CDR1 is MNHEY, CDR2 SVGAGI. Trimming removed 10 bases from V and 2 bases from J, with 14 bases in between. This CDR3 is built from 14 residues.